This TCR beta chain originates from a study of CD8+ T cells in alopecia areata. Study details: Tofacitinib continued for 6 to 18 months and was then withheld for 6 months. Study-wide results and caveats: Scalp specimens additionally yield sequences from normal skin's resident alphabeta T cells. Persistence during tofacitinib was seen for many expanded lesional clones in scalp and blood.

RNA extraction was followed by reverse transcription into cDNA, which acted as the sequencing template. Assay: immunoSEQ multiplex PCR; the TCRdb copy retains only in-frame clones and omits some. This repertoire shows some 170,000 clones, 50% to 75% found once; its top ten account for roughly 17%. This CDR3 region has 15 residues. CDR1 and CDR2 (germline): SQVTM, ANQGSEA. Unmatched junction bases numbered 7, after V lost 0 bases and J lost 3 bases. In this sample, this clone turned up a few times. Its specificity is not known. As for treatment: oral pan-JAK inhibitor, 5-10 mg twice daily. The study team obtained lesional scalp punch biopsies and peripheral blood from alopecia areata patients.

The receptor comes from a human donor with alopecia areata. The sequences come from CD4+ T cells sorted from blood, collected at approximately week 56, from a patient treated with tofacitinib. The chain is built from TRBV29-1 and TRBJ1-2; 7 bases map to TRBD1. CDR3 protein: CSVEDHRGPYYGYTF. The CDR3 DNA is TGCAGCGTTGAAGATCACAGGGGCCCCTACTATGGCTACACCTTC. Using reference TRBV29-1 and TRBJ1-2 for the parts outside the CDR3, the full variable domain is SAVISQKPSRDICQRGTSLTIQCQVDSQVTMMFWYRQQPGQSLTLIATANQGSEATYESGFVIDKFPISRPNLTFSTLTVSNMSPEDSSIYLCSVEDHRGPYYGYTFGSGTRLTVV.